The 32 T cell receptor beta chains in this list originate from one sample, sequenced in a study of T cells in Graves' hyperthyroidism and ophthalmopathy. Using RNA transcripts as the source, TCR beta CDR3 regions were amplified. First-round RT-PCR targeting the TCR CDR3 was performed with the HTBI primer set. TCRdb reprocessed the multiplex PCR reads via MiXCR and lists one record per CDR3 protein. The sample contains tens of thousands of distinct CDR3 sequences, approximately 45% of which appear only once. Sequences were obtained from blood. These receptors originate from a woman aged 30 to 39 with Graves' hyperthyroidism.

By sample share, this clonotype is medium-sized (0.01 to 0.1%). This sequence joins TRBV7-9 and TRBJ1-5; D perhaps matches TRBD1 (5 bases). Germline CDR1 and CDR2: SEHNR and FQNEAQ (reference sequence). CDR3 length: 15 residues. The V end lost 5 bases, the J end lost 3 bases, and 14 bases lay between the germline ends. In DNA form, the CDR3 reads TGTGCCAGCAGCCGAACAGGACAATACAATCAGCCCCAGCATTTT. Its protein product is CASSRTGQYNQPQHF.

This clonotype was found many times. The chain combines TRBV30 with TRBJ2-5; D ambiguous. The CDR3 consists of 12 residues. Germline V gene lookup returns CDR1 GTSNPN and CDR2 SVGIG (reference sequence). Trimming stripped 1 base from V and 2 bases from J, with 5 bases between. CDR3: CAWSGLQETQYF. The DNA of the CDR3 is TGTGCCTGGAGTGGGCTTCAAGAGACCCAGTACTTC.

Remarks on this clonotype: Lacking the conserved final phenylalanine or tryptophan, this CDR3 likely reflects a read error. The chain joins TRBV7-3 to TRBJ1-6; the D gene is possibly TRBD1 (5 bases). The CDR3 covers 14 residues. Germline lookup yields CDR1 SGHTA and CDR2 FQGTGA. CDR3 region: CVSSRGTEGSPLHC. In DNA form, the CDR3 reads TGTGTCAGTAGCCGGGGCACAGAGGGTTCACCCCTCCACTGT.

Remarks on this clonotype: An end of the junction differs from the germline gene, which may be a read error. The chain links TRBV12-3 or TRBV12-4 to TRBJ2-5; D is unresolved. This CDR3 spans 14 amino acids. Here the CDR3 DNA reads TGTGCCAGCAGTTTAGGGACGGCAGAAGAGATCCAGTACTTC. Residues: CASSLGTAEEIQYF.

Of note for this clonotype: Lacking the conserved final phenylalanine or tryptophan, this CDR3 likely reflects a read error. The V gene is TRBV18, the J gene TRBJ2-5; perhaps TRBD1 as D (6 bases). Germline V gene lookup returns CDR1 KGHSH and CDR2 LQKENI. The CDR3 is 14 amino acids. V dropped 11 bases and J dropped 5 bases, with 21 bases sitting between them. The chain's CDR3 is CACHPDSVRETQYI. As DNA, the CDR3 is TGTGCCTGCCACCCGGACAGCGTGCGGGAGACCCAGTACATC.

The table lists this clonotype with many counts. The chain has TRBV12-3 or TRBV12-4 and TRBJ1-5; TRBD1 matches at 7 bases. The CDR3 extends over 16 amino acids. Trimming cost V 5 bases and J 6 bases; bases outside gene matches: 13. This CDR3 is CASSVRQGDFGQPQHF. The DNA of the CDR3 is TGTGCCAGCAGTGTACGACAGGGTGACTTCGGTCAGCCCCAGCATTTT.

The V gene is TRBV5-4, the J gene TRBJ2-3; D is possibly TRBD2 (6 bases). V lost 0 bases and J 3 bases, leaving 11 bases between the germline ends. The CDR3 extends over 15 amino acids. Germline V lookup: CDR1 SGHNT, CDR2 YYREEE (reference sequence). The CDR3 sequence: CASSLGGGWTDTQYF. The DNA for the CDR3 is TGTGCCAGCAGCTTGGGCGGAGGGTGGACAGATACGCAGTATTTT.

Judged by abundance, this clonotype is medium-sized. J is TRBJ1-2 and V is TRBV9, with D possibly TRBD1 on 6 matching bases. V was trimmed by 4 bases and J by 5 bases, leaving 12 bases between them. The CDR3 length is 13 residues. The germline CDR1 and CDR2 sequences are SGDLS and YYNGEE. CDR3 DNA sequence: TGTGCCAGCAGCTCGCTACAGGGATATGGCTACACCTTC. Translating gives CASSSLQGYGYTF.

This clonotype showed up many times. The J gene is TRBJ1-1, the V gene TRBV9, with D possibly TRBD1 on 6 matching bases. Germline CDR1 SGDLS, CDR2 YYNGEE. V was pared by 6 bases and J by 0 bases, with 9 bases between. The CDR3 length is 13 residues. The CDR3 nucleotides read TGTGCCAGCACAGGGGTTATGAACACTGAAGCTTTCTTT. It specifies CASTGVMNTEAFF. Filled out from reference TRBV9 and TRBJ1-1, the complete variable domain reads DSGVTQTPKHLITATGQRVTLRCSPRSGDLSVYWYQQSLDQGLQFLIQYYNGEERAKGNILERFSAQQFPDLHSELNLSSLELGDSALYFCASTGVMNTEAFFGQGTRLTVV.

As regards this clonotype: The DNA is left out, because the CDR3 cannot be placed on it with certainty; the CDR3 is given as TCRdb lists it. V is TRBV6-4 and J is TRBJ1-1; TRBD1 was called by the table and not checked on the DNA. Germline loops: CDR1 MRHNA, CDR2 SNTAGT. The CDR3 spans 21 amino acids, including both terminal residues. The CDR3 sequence: CARTGSPYEQYFGEVVTEAFF.

This clonotype was seen many times. The V call is TRBV5-4, the J call TRBJ2-7; the D gene is possibly TRBD1 (6 bases). The length of the CDR3 is 14 residues. In germline, CDR1 is SGHNT, CDR2 YYREEE (reference sequence). V dropped 0 bases and J dropped 2 bases, with 9 bases sitting between them. CDR3 residues: CASSLATGPYEQYF. DNA of the CDR3: TGTGCCAGCAGCTTGGCGACAGGCCCCTACGAGCAGTACTTC.

This clonotype occurred a few times. CDR3 bases: TGCAGTGCTCTAGCCCAGGGGAATCAGCCCCAGCATTTT. Protein: CSALAQGNQPQHF. This chain joins TRBV20-1 and TRBJ1-5; D possibly corresponds to TRBD1 (6 bases). Germline V CDR1 and CDR2: DFQATT, SNEGSKA (reference sequence). The CDR3 runs 13 residues. The germline V and J ends were trimmed by 5 bases and 4 bases, with 12 bases remaining between them.

By its share, this clonotype is medium-sized. The chain is built from TRBV5-1 and TRBJ2-7; D is unresolved. This CDR3 spans 12 amino acids. V was clipped by 1 base and J by 3 bases, with 5 bases between them. CDR1 is SGHRS, CDR2 YFSETQ, per germline. The CDR3 bases are TGCGCCAGCAGCTTGCCGGGCTACGAGCAGTACTTC. As protein: CASSLPGYEQYF.

This chain links TRBV7-9 with TRBJ1-1; 9 bases align to TRBD1. The germline gives CDR1 SEHNR, CDR2 FQNEAQ (reference sequence). V shed 2 bases, J shed 1 base, and the junction held 2 bases outside the gene matches. The CDR3 consists of 15 residues. CDR3 DNA: TGTGCCAGCAGCTTAACAGGGGGCGGGAACACTGAAGCTTTCTTT. Its translation: CASSLTGGGNTEAFF.

This clonotype was observed at least ten times. The chain is built from TRBV5-4 and TRBJ1-4; tentative D call: TRBD1 (5 bases). Trimming removed 4 bases at V and 8 bases at J, with 15 bases between. The germline gives CDR1 SGHNT, CDR2 YYREEE (reference sequence). This CDR3 contains 14 residues. The CDR3 DNA sequence: TGTGCCAGCAGCGACCGGGGCGGAAAGGAAAAACTGTTTTTT. It encodes CASSDRGGKEKLFF.

This chain uses TRBV19 with TRBJ2-7; 10 bases fit TRBD1. Germline V gives CDR1 LNHDA, CDR2 SQIVND (reference sequence). J gave up 5 bases and V 6 bases, and 7 bases lay outside the gene matches. CDR3 length equals 14 residues. The DNA for the CDR3 is TGTGCCAGTAGCACGGGACAGGGGTTGAACGAGCAGTACTTC. It translates to CASSTGQGLNEQYF.

The gene calls are TRBV28 and TRBJ2-3, with D perhaps TRBD1 (5 bases). This CDR3 comprises 14 residues. CDR1 and CDR2 (germline): MDHEN, SYDVKM. V was trimmed by 4 bases and J by 9 bases, leaving 17 bases between them. The CDR3 loop is CASSWAQGTYTQYF. The DNA for the CDR3 is TGTGCCAGCAGTTGGGCCCAGGGAACATACACGCAGTATTTT.

This clonotype was seen repeatedly, ten times or more. V is TRBV7-2 and J is TRBJ1-1; no clear D gene. V lost 3 bases to trimming and J lost 5 bases, with 13 bases between them. This CDR3 has 14 amino acids. Germline V gene sequence: CDR1 SGHTA, CDR2 FQGNSA. CDR3 bases: TGTGCCAGCAGCTTGAACCCACTACCGACTGAAGCTTTCTTT. Its protein product is CASSLNPLPTEAFF.

CDR3 sequence (DNA): TGCAGTGCCGGAGCGGGCAGGTCCCTCGGGCCCCAGCATTTT. This sequence encodes CSAGAGRSLGPQHF. The chain recombines TRBV20-1 with TRBJ1-5; D remains ambiguous. This CDR3 is 14 amino acids long. The V gene lost 6 bases and the J gene lost 9 bases, with 21 bases spanning the gap. Germline V gene lookup returns CDR1 DFQATT and CDR2 SNEGSKA (reference sequence).

This clonotype was seen a single time. The chain joins TRBV6-2 or TRBV6-3 to TRBJ2-7; possible D gene TRBD2, 6 bases. V lost 3 bases to trimming and J lost 2 bases, with 14 bases between them. Per the germline V gene, CDR1 is MNHEY and CDR2 is SVGEGT. The CDR3 consists of 15 residues. CDR3 bases: TGTGCCAGCAGTTATTGGACTACCGGCACCTACGAGCAGTACTTC. This translates into CASSYWTTGTYEQYF.

This clonotype has ten or more counts. The V call is TRBV3-1, the J call TRBJ2-1; D call uncertain. The ends were cut back, 5 bases at V and 4 bases at J, with 6 bases in the middle. Germline V gene sequence: CDR1 LGHDT, CDR2 YNNKEL (reference sequence). This CDR3 has 12 amino acids. The CDR3 loop is CASSSTYNEQFF. The DNA of the CDR3 is TGTGCCAGCAGCTCGACATACAATGAGCAGTTCTTC.

This clonotype was counted many times. The rearrangement uses TRBV5-4 and TRBJ2-3, with 8 bases matching TRBD1. V was pared by 4 bases and J by 4 bases, with 11 bases of the junction left unmatched. Germline loops: CDR1 SGHNT, CDR2 YYREEE (reference sequence). The CDR3 sequence is 16 residues long. CDR3 coding DNA: TGTGCCAGCAGCCTGGCGGACAGGGTCACTCCAGATACGCAGTATTTT. Its translation: CASSLADRVTPDTQYF.

This clonotype was detected many times. This chain connects TRBV11-3 to TRBJ1-3; D may be TRBD1 (5 bases). Trimming pared 3 bases from V and 3 bases from J, leaving 15 bases between. The CDR3 covers 16 residues. The germline gives CDR1 SGHNT, CDR2 YENEEA. The CDR3 reads CASSFSGGTLGNTIYF. For the CDR3, the DNA is TGTGCCAGCAGCTTTTCGGGGGGAACCCTTGGAAACACCATATATTTT.

This clonotype was counted a single time. The J gene is TRBJ2-5, the V gene TRBV6-1; 9 bases align to TRBD1. CDR1 MNHNS and CDR2 SASEGT come from the germline V gene. Unmatched junction bases numbered 11, after V lost 6 bases and J lost 9 bases. CDR3 length: 14 residues. DNA for the CDR3: TGTGCCAGCAGGGGGACAGGGAACAATCAGCCCCAGTACTTC. Translation gives CASRGTGNNQPQYF.

Worth noting for this clonotype: An end of the junction differs from the germline gene, which may be a read error. The chain combines TRBV19 with TRBJ2-7; a weak D match, TRBD1 (6 bases). Germline CDR1 and CDR2: LNHDA and SQIVND (reference sequence). The CDR3 sequence is 14 residues long. CDR3 protein: CVSSAMGQAHEEYF. In DNA form, the CDR3 reads TGTGTCAGTAGTGCCATGGGACAAGCCCACGAGGAGTACTTC.

This clonotype was seen repeatedly, ten times or more. V usage is TRBV28 and J usage is TRBJ2-1; D uncertain. CDR3 length: 14 amino acids. CDR1 is MDHEN and CDR2 is SYDVKM in the germline V gene. V was clipped by 6 bases and J by 1 base, with 10 bases between them. CDR3 protein: CASRIGRSYNEQFF. DNA of the CDR3: TGTGCCAGCAGAATCGGAAGATCCTACAATGAGCAGTTCTTC.

The table lists this clonotype with many counts. Written as DNA, the CDR3 is TGCGCCAGCAGCTCGACAGGGGCCCAAGAGACCCAGTACTTC. This sequence encodes CASSSTGAQETQYF. This chain links TRBV5-1 with TRBJ2-5, with TRBD1 identical over 8 bases. CDR1 is SGHRS, CDR2 YFSETQ, per germline. V trimming: 3 bases; J trimming: 1 base; junction bases outside the gene matches: 2. The CDR3 runs to 14 residues.

The chain has TRBV15 and TRBJ1-4; D uncertain. V dropped 4 bases and J dropped 5 bases, with 8 bases sitting between them. The CDR3 loop spans 13 amino acids. Germline CDR1 and CDR2: LNHNV and YYDKDF (reference sequence). Written as DNA, the CDR3 is TGTGCCACCAGCAATGGGCTAAATGAAAAACTGTTTTTT. Protein: CATSNGLNEKLFF.

V and J are TRBV15 and TRBJ1-6; D remains unclear. Germline CDR1 reads LNHNV; CDR2 reads YYDKDF (reference sequence). Trimming removed 5 bases from V and 13 bases from J, with 18 bases in between. The CDR3 runs to 14 residues. The CDR3: CATSSRGSGFPLHF. CDR3 bases: TGTGCCACCAGCTCGCGGGGTTCGGGGTTTCCCCTCCACTTT.

Of note for this clonotype: Its ends do not fully match the called genes, so a read error is possible. The chain carries TRBV6-6 and TRBJ1-2, with D uncertain. The length of the CDR3 is 13 residues. Germline-derived CDR1 and CDR2 are MNHNY and SVGAGI (reference sequence). CDR3 amino acids: CASSSGRNYGDTF. CDR3 DNA: TGTGCCAGCAGTTCAGGTCGTAACTATGGCGACACCTTC.

This clonotype has at least ten counts. The germline gene is not matched at one end of the junction; a read error may be the cause. V and J are TRBV20-1 and TRBJ2-3, with TRBD2 identical over 15 bases. CDR3 length: 17 residues. The germline V gene encodes CDR1 DFQATT and CDR2 SNEGSKA (reference sequence). The CDR3 is CGAGLAGGRVSTDTQYF. CDR3 DNA: TGCGGTGCTGGACTAGCGGGAGGGCGAGTGAGCACAGATACGCAGTATTTT.

The sample holds many counts of this clonotype. This sequence joins TRBV5-1 and TRBJ2-7, with D tentatively TRBD2 (5 bases). The V gene's germline CDR1 is SGHRS and CDR2 YFSETQ. There are 14 residues in the CDR3. Trimming shortened V by 0 bases and J by 2 bases, and 9 bases separated the two germline ends. CDR3 sequence: CASSLGGVPYEQYF. The CDR3 coding sequence is TGCGCCAGCAGCTTGGGGGGAGTGCCCTACGAGCAGTACTTC.